Presented here are 9 T cell receptor beta chains from one specimen sequenced in a study of regulatory T cells in long-lasting Graves disease. Through Arm-PCR of CDR3 regions and iRepertoire HTBI primers, TCR beta libraries were built. Each CDR3 protein is one row after TCRdb ran MiXCR on the multiplex PCR reads. Among some 370,000 distinct CDR3 sequences listed, about 10% were seen once. Documented time point: newly diagnosed GD, antithyroid drugs for less than 3 months. Following extraction of RNA from PBMCs, that RNA was used to make the TCR library. This same sample was also taken into another study, of T cells in Graves' hyperthyroidism and ophthalmopathy.

The specimen was peripheral blood mononuclear cells (PBMCs), collected at new diagnosis, from a patient treated with antithyroid drugs. The receptor source for this set is a woman between 18 and 29 years old with Graves disease.

This clonotype has ten or more counts. CDR3 sequence: CASSGTGYSEAFF. The CDR3, as DNA: TGTGCCAGCAGTGGAACAGGGTACTCTGAAGCTTTCTTT. The chain links TRBV2 to TRBJ1-1, with D possibly matching TRBD1 (6 bases). Per germline, CDR1 SNHLY and CDR2 FYNNEI. The CDR3 runs to 13 residues. V gave up 4 bases and J gave up 6 bases, with 12 bases separating them.

There are many counts of this clonotype. The J gene is TRBJ2-5, the V gene TRBV6-2 or TRBV6-3; D gene ambiguous. Germline-derived CDR1 and CDR2 are MNHEY and SVGEGT. Between the trimmed V and J ends, which lost 6 bases and 5 bases, there was a span of 10 bases. This CDR3 is built from 12 residues. The CDR3 region has the DNA TGTGCCAGCAGCCCAACATGGGAGACCCAGTACTTC. Residues: CASSPTWETQYF.

The chain is built from TRBV7-9 and TRBJ2-7; possible D gene TRBD1, 6 bases. The germline V gene has CDR1 SEHNR and CDR2 FQNEAQ (reference sequence). Trimming took off 5 bases at V and 1 base at J, with 9 bases between the two ends. The CDR3 loop spans 13 amino acids. CDR3 in DNA: TGTGCCAGCAGCCGACAGGATTCCTACGAGCAGTACTTC. As protein: CASSRQDSYEQYF.

This clonotype was found a few times. V usage is TRBV7-2 and J usage is TRBJ2-4; D perhaps matches TRBD1 (5 bases). The ends were cut back, 5 bases at V and 4 bases at J, with 12 bases in the middle. The CDR3 runs 14 residues. Germline-derived CDR1 and CDR2 are SGHTA and FQGNSA. CDR3 in DNA: TGTGCCAGCAGCCCAAAAGGGGTAAAAAACATTCAGTACTTC. Encoded protein: CASSPKGVKNIQYF.

This clonotype has ten or more counts. The chain carries TRBV6-1 and TRBJ2-1; D is perhaps TRBD2 (7 bases). Trimming left V 8 bases short and J 6 bases short, with 17 bases between. The germline gives CDR1 MNHNS, CDR2 SASEGT. The length of the CDR3 is 14 residues. This CDR3 is CASGGAHLFNEQFF. DNA of the CDR3: TGTGCCAGCGGGGGGGCGCACCTTTTCAATGAGCAGTTCTTC.

This chain uses TRBV9 with TRBJ2-5, with D tentatively TRBD1 (5 bases). The V and J ends lost 1 base and 6 bases respectively, with 16 bases between them. CDR3 length: 15 residues. Germline values: CDR1 SGDLS, CDR2 YYNGEE. Written as DNA, the CDR3 is TGTGCCAGCAGCGTAAGCTCCGACAGCCTCCAGACCCAGTACTTC. It translates to CASSVSSDSLQTQYF.

The sample holds many counts of this clonotype. The CDR3 coding sequence is TGTGCCAGCAGACGGGACAGGGTGGAAGGGGCTGAAGCTTTCTTT. Translating it yields CASRRDRVEGAEAFF. This chain uses TRBV27 with TRBJ1-1; 9 nucleotides agree with TRBD1. The germline gives CDR1 MNHEY, CDR2 SMNVEV (reference sequence). The trim removed 6 bases at V and 6 bases at J, leaving 11 bases unmatched. The CDR3 runs to 15 residues.

The rearrangement joins TRBV28 to TRBJ2-1; 13 nucleotides agree with TRBD2. V lost 2 bases and J lost 5; bases outside the gene matches: 12. CDR1 and CDR2 (germline): MDHEN, SYDVKM. This CDR3 has 19 residues. CDR3 in DNA: TGTGCCAGCAGTTTAAAGACTAGCGGGAGGCCCGGTATACACAATGAGCAGTTCTTC. This encodes CASSLKTSGRPGIHNEQFF. The full variable domain, completed using reference TRBV28 and TRBJ2-1, is DVKVTQSSRYLVKRTGEKVFLECVQDMDHENMFWYRQDPGLGLRLIYFSYDVKMKEKGDIPEGYSVSREKKERFSLILESASTNQTSMYLCASSLKTSGRPGIHNEQFFGPGTRLTVL.

This clonotype came up many times. The CDR3 DNA reads TGTGCCAGCAGTTACAGGGCTAGCGGCTACGAGCAGTACGTC. Residues: CASSYRASGYEQYV. The chain recombines TRBV6-2 or TRBV6-3 with TRBJ2-7, with 7 bases fitting TRBD2. This CDR3 has 14 residues. The germline V gene encodes CDR1 MNHEY and CDR2 SVGEGT. After removal of 2 bases from V and 3 bases from J, the junction contained 4 bases not matched to a gene.